The 21 T cell receptor beta chains in this list originate from one sample, sequenced in a study of blood T cell dynamics during melanoma immunotherapy. This sample's time point: pre-treatment baseline. Produced via immunoSEQ multiplex PCR; TCRdb's table is partial and in-frame only. The table includes approximately 25,000 clones, roughly 85% detected once. The sample in question was blood, obtained from a patient treated with checkpoint blockade. These receptors were taken from a human donor with melanoma.

The chain's CDR3 is CASSLAQGALYGYTF. The CDR3, as DNA: TGTGCCAGCAGCTTAGCGCAGGGGGCCCTCTATGGCTACACCTTC. V is TRBV7-9 and J is TRBJ1-2; TRBD1 aligns across 8 bases. Germline V gene sequence: CDR1 SEHNR, CDR2 FQNEAQ (reference sequence). This CDR3 is built from 15 residues. V trimming: 0 bases; J trimming: 4 bases; junction bases outside the gene matches: 4.

The rearrangement uses TRBV27 and TRBJ1-1; 10 bases are shared with TRBD1. V dropped 5 bases and J dropped 6; count of bases not matched to a gene: 18. The CDR3 has 18 residues. In germline, CDR1 is MNHEY, CDR2 SMNVEV (reference sequence). The CDR3 sequence is CASSHTRDRGWVVAEAFF. The DNA of the CDR3 is TGTGCCAGCAGTCACACACGGGACAGGGGTTGGGTAGTCGCTGAAGCTTTCTTT.

CDR3 coding DNA: TGTGCCAGCACCCGACTAGCGGGAGCCGGCGAGCAGTACTTC. Translated: CASTRLAGAGEQYF. The rearrangement links TRBV5-8 to TRBJ2-5; 12 bases match TRBD2. With the DNA end fitting TRBJ2-7 better, the J assignment may be wrong. Germline assignment: CDR1 SGHTS and CDR2 YDEGEE. CDR3 length: 14 residues.

V is TRBV18 and J is TRBJ1-3; D not resolved. The V and J ends lost 2 bases and 0 bases respectively, with 5 bases between them. In germline, CDR1 is KGHSH, CDR2 LQKENI. The CDR3 spans 14 residues. The CDR3 spells CASSPDSSGNTIYF. CDR3 DNA sequence: TGTGCCAGCTCACCAGATTCCTCTGGAAACACCATATATTTT.

The gene calls are TRBV5-1 and TRBJ1-1; TRBD1 is a possible D gene (6 bases). The CDR3 covers 13 residues. CDR1 is SGHRS, CDR2 YFSETQ, per germline. V was clipped by 4 bases and J by 3 bases, with 10 bases between them. CDR3 residues: CASSPKGDTEAFF. DNA for the CDR3: TGCGCCAGCAGCCCTAAGGGGGACACTGAAGCTTTCTTT.

The chain couples TRBV6-1 to TRBJ1-2; D call uncertain. The CDR3 spans 15 residues. Germline V gene data show CDR1 as MNHNS and CDR2 as SASEGT. Trimming pared 3 bases from V and 3 bases from J, leaving 14 bases between. CDR3 amino acids: CASSDTRIGDYGYTF. In nucleotides, the CDR3 is TGTGCCAGCAGTGACACCAGGATCGGGGACTATGGCTACACCTTC.

This chain uses TRBV9 with TRBJ2-1; D assignment may be TRBD1 or TRBD2 (6 bases each). Germline values: CDR1 SGDLS, CDR2 YYNGEE. V dropped 3 bases and J dropped 8 bases, with 15 bases sitting between them. The CDR3 spans 14 residues. CDR3 region: CASSAEGGRDEQFF. CDR3 sequence (DNA): TGTGCCAGCAGCGCCGAGGGGGGCAGGGATGAGCAGTTCTTC.

This chain connects TRBV29-1 to TRBJ2-7; a weak D match, TRBD1 (7 bases). V was pared by 4 bases and J by 6 bases, with 16 bases between. CDR1 and CDR2 from the germline V gene are SQVTM and ANQGSEA. The length of the CDR3 is 13 residues. CDR3 in DNA: TGCAGCGTTGGGAGGGGGCTGGGGTTCGAGCAGTACTTC. This sequence encodes CSVGRGLGFEQYF.

This rearrangement joins TRBV6-1 to TRBJ1-5; 7 bases agree with TRBD1. CDR1 is MNHNS, CDR2 SASEGT, per germline. This CDR3 has 14 amino acids. J lost 6 bases, V lost 5 bases, and 7 bases had no gene match. CDR3 DNA: TGTGCCAGCAGTTTGGGACAGCCTTCTCAGCCCCAGCATTTT. Its translation is CASSLGQPSQPQHF.

The chain couples TRBV2 to TRBJ2-7; maybe TRBD1 (7 bases). The CDR3 sequence is 13 residues long. Germline V lookup: CDR1 SNHLY, CDR2 FYNNEI. The V and J ends lost 9 bases and 2 bases respectively, with 14 bases between them. This CDR3 is CARSTGRTYEQYF. The DNA for the CDR3 is TGTGCCAGATCGACAGGGAGGACCTACGAGCAGTACTTC.

This clone was counted a single time. The chain carries TRBV28 and TRBJ2-7; 8 bases align to TRBD2. The V gene end was trimmed by 4 bases and the J gene end by 0 bases; junction bases not matched to a gene: 14. The V gene's germline CDR1 is MDHEN and CDR2 SYDVKM. The CDR3 is made up of 18 amino acids. The DNA for the CDR3 is TGTGCCAGCAGTTCTCAGGGGCTAGCGGGCCGAAACTCCTACGAGCAGTACTTC. This codes for CASSSQGLAGRNSYEQYF.

The CDR3 protein is CASSSLPRTGAVGNTIYF. CDR3 coding DNA: TGTGCCAGCAGTTCCTTACCGAGGACAGGGGCCGTCGGAAACACCATATATTTT. The rearrangement links TRBV7-2 to TRBJ1-3; TRBD1 aligns across 9 bases. The CDR3 sequence is 18 residues long. CDR1 and CDR2 (germline): SGHTA, FQGNSA. Losses at the gene ends were 6 bases for V and 4 bases for J; bases not matched to a gene: 16.

The chain joins TRBV28 to TRBJ1-6; no clear D gene. V dropped 3 bases and J dropped 5 bases, with 11 bases sitting between them. From germline, CDR1 is MDHEN and CDR2 SYDVKM. The CDR3 is 15 amino acids. The CDR3 DNA follows: TGTGCCAGCAGTTTCATGGGGTCGGATAATTCACCCCTCCACTTT. Its translation is CASSFMGSDNSPLHF.

This clone was observed a single time. CDR3 nucleotides: TGTGCCAGCAGCTTCTCAGGGGGAGGCAGCAATCAGCCCCAGCATTTT. It specifies CASSFSGGGSNQPQHF. The V and J genes are TRBV5-4 and TRBJ1-5; TRBD1 aligns across 7 bases. The CDR3 spans 16 residues. V lost 2 bases, J lost 1 base, and 6 bases stayed unmatched. Germline CDR1 SGHNT, CDR2 YYREEE (reference sequence).

The chain combines TRBV28 with TRBJ2-2; unclear D gene. The germline V gene encodes CDR1 MDHEN and CDR2 SYDVKM. CDR3 size: 14 residues. V was shortened by 4 bases and J by 6 bases, with 12 bases between the two germline ends. The CDR3 sequence is CASSSTVTAGELFF. CDR3 bases: TGTGCCAGCAGTTCTACGGTGACTGCCGGGGAGCTGTTTTTT.

The J gene is TRBJ1-6, the V gene TRBV7-9, with a possible D match to TRBD1 (5 bases). The CDR3 contains 12 residues. CDR1 is SEHNR, CDR2 FQNEAQ, per germline (reference sequence). Trimming took 7 bases from V and 14 from J, leaving 15 bases between them. The CDR3 region is CASTWPEGTLHF. The CDR3 region has the DNA TGTGCCAGCACCTGGCCCGAGGGGACCCTCCACTTT. Filled out from reference TRBV7-9 and TRBJ1-6, the complete variable domain reads DTGVSQNPRHKITKRGQNVTFRCDPISEHNRLYWYRQTLGQGPEFLTYFQNEAQLEKSRLLSDRFSAERPKGSFSTLEIQRTEQGDSAMYLCASTWPEGTLHFGNGTRLTVT.

The chain recombines TRBV7-7 with TRBJ2-5, with D unclear. This CDR3 spans 13 amino acids. Germline V gene lookup returns CDR1 SSHAT and CDR2 FNYEAQ (reference sequence). V lost 5 bases and J 2 bases, leaving 9 bases between the germline ends. The CDR3 sequence: CASSPRIQETQYF. The CDR3 nucleotides are TGTGCCAGCAGCCCCCGTATTCAAGAGACCCAGTACTTC.

This clone was counted a few times. The chain recombines TRBV4-1 with TRBJ2-2; 7 nucleotides agree with TRBD1. CDR3 length: 17 residues. Germline CDR1 is MGHRA and CDR2 is YSYEKL. J gave up 2 bases and V 0 bases, and 6 bases lay outside the gene matches. The chain's CDR3 is CASSQDSTGANTGELFF. CDR3 DNA: TGCGCCAGCAGCCAAGATTCAACAGGGGCAAACACCGGGGAGCTGTTTTTT.

The chain combines TRBV14 with TRBJ2-3; D unclear. CDR1 and CDR2 from the germline V gene are SGHDN and FVKESK. The length of the CDR3 is 17 residues. The V end lost 0 bases, the J end lost 4 bases, and 17 bases lay between the germline ends. CDR3: CASSQDPAASFADTQYF. The CDR3 nucleotides are TGTGCCAGCAGCCAAGATCCCGCGGCTAGTTTCGCAGATACGCAGTATTTT.

V gene TRBV7-2 combines with J gene TRBJ2-1; 7 bases map to TRBD2. With 5 bases clipped from V and 2 bases from J, the junction kept 3 bases outside the gene matches. This CDR3 has 14 amino acids. Germline V lookup: CDR1 SGHTA, CDR2 FQGNSA. The CDR3 loop reads CASSPSGPYNEQFF. CDR3 DNA sequence: TGTGCCAGCAGCCCTAGCGGACCCTACAATGAGCAGTTCTTC.

The CDR3 sequence is CATSRDPGRFNEQFF. CDR3 sequence (DNA): TGTGCCACCAGCAGAGATCCAGGGCGTTTCAATGAGCAGTTCTTC. This chain uses TRBV15 with TRBJ2-1; possibly TRBD1 for D (5 bases). This CDR3 comprises 15 residues. V lost 0 bases and J 6 bases, leaving 12 bases between the germline ends. CDR1 is LNHNV and CDR2 is YYDKDF in the germline V gene (reference sequence).